This entry describes one TCR beta chain. Antigen: not known. The germline V gene encodes CDR1 LGHNA and CDR2 YSLEER. CDR3 length equals 14 residues. Trimming pared 2 bases from V and 4 bases from J, leaving 9 bases between. Primers used in a second PCR of roughly 7 to 12 cycles were a sample-barcoded 5' primer and a J-beta primer mix. Each CDR3 protein gets one entry after TCRdb re-called the 5' RACE reads with MiXCR. The data contain about 670,000 distinct CDR3 sequences, roughly two fifths of them singletons. The data were taken from a study of blood T cells in healthy people across ages. General study findings and limits: Estimated diversity that came from one million T cells was considered an underestimate.

The TCR originated in a man at least 80 years old in good health. Source material: blood. The chain carries TRBV4-3 and TRBJ2-1; D remains unclear. CDR3 in DNA: TGCGCCAGCAGCCAACAGGTGGGTTACAATGAGCAGTTCTTC. This sequence encodes CASSQQVGYNEQFF.